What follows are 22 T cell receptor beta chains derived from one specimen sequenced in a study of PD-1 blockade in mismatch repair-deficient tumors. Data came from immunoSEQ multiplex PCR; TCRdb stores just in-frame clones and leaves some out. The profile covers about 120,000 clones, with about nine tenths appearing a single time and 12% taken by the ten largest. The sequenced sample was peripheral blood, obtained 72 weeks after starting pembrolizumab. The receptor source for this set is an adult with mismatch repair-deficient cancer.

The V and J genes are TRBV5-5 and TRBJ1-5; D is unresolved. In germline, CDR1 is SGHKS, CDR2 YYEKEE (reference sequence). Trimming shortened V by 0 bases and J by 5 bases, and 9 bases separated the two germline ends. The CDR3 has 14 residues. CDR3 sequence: CASSLGTQDQPQHF. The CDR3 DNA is TGTGCCAGCAGCTTGGGGACCCAAGATCAGCCCCAGCATTTT.

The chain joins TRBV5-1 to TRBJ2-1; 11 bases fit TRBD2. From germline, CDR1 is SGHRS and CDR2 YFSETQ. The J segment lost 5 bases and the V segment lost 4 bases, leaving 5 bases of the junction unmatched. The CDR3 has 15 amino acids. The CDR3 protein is CASSPGTSGNNEQFF. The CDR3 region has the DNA TGCGCCAGCAGCCCCGGGACTAGCGGCAACAATGAGCAGTTCTTC.

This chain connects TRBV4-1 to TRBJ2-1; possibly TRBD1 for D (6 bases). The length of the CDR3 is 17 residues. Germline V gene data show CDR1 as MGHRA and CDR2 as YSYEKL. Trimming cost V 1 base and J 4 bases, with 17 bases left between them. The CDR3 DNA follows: TGCGCCAGCAGCCAAGGGATGATGACAGGCCCGTACAATGAGCAGTTCTTC. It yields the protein CASSQGMMTGPYNEQFF.

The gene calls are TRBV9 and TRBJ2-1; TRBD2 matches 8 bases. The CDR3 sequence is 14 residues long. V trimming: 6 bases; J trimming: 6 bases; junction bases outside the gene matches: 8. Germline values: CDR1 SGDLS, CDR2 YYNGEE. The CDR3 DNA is TGTGCCAGCACTACTGGGCTAGCGGGCAATGAGCAGTTCTTC. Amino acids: CASTTGLAGNEQFF.

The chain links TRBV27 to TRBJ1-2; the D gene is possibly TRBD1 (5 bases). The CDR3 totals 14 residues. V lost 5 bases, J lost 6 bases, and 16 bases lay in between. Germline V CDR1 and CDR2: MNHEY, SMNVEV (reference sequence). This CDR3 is CASSLGGGRHGYTF. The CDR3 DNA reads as TGTGCCAGCAGTCTGGGTGGGGGTCGGCATGGCTACACCTTC.

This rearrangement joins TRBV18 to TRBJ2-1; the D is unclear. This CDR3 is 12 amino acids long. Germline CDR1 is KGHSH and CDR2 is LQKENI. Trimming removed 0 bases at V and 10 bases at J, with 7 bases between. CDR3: CASSPPSWEQFF. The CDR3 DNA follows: TGTGCCAGCTCACCACCTTCGTGGGAGCAGTTCTTC.

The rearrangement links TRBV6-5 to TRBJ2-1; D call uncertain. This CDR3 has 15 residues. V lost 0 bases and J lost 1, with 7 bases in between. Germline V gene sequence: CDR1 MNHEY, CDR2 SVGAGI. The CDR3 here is CASSYSGVSYNEQFF. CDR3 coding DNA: TGTGCCAGCAGTTACTCGGGCGTTTCCTACAATGAGCAGTTCTTC.

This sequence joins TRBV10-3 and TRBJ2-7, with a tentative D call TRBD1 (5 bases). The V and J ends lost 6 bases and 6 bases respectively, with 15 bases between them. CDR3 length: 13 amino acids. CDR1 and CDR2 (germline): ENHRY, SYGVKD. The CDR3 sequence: CAIRDTLRREQYF. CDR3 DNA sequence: TGTGCCATCAGGGACACTCTTCGTCGCGAGCAGTACTTC.

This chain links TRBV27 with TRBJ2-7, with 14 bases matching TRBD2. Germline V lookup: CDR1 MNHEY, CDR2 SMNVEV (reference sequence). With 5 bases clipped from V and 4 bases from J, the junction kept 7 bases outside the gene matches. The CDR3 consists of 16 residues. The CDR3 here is CASSQRGTSGSYEQYF. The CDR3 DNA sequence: TGTGCCAGCAGTCAAAGAGGGACTAGCGGGAGTTACGAGCAGTACTTC.

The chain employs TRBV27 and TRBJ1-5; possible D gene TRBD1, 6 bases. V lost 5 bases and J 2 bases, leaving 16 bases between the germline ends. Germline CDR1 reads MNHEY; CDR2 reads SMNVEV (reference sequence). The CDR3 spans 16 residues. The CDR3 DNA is TGTGCCAGCAGTCCGGGAGGGGGTCGCGGCAATCAGCCCCAGCATTTT. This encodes CASSPGGGRGNQPQHF.

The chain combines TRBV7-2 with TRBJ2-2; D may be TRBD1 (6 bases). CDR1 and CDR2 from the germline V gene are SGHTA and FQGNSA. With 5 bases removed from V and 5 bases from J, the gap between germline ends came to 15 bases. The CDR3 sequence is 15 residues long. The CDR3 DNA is TGTGCCAGCAGCGTGACAGGCTTTAAAACCGGGGAGCTGTTTTTT. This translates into CASSVTGFKTGELFF. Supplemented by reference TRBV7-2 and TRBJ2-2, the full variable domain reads GAGVSQSPSNKVTEKGKDVELRCDPISGHTALYWYRQSLGQGLEFLIYFQGNSAPDKSGLPSDRFSAERTGGSVSTLTIQRTQQEDSAVYLCASSVTGFKTGELFFGEGSRLTVL.

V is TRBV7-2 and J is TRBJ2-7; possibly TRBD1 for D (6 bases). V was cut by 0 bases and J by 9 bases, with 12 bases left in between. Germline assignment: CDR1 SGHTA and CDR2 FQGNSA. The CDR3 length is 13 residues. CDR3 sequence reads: CASSLAPGVTQYF. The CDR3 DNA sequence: TGTGCCAGCAGCTTAGCTCCAGGGGTGACGCAGTACTTC. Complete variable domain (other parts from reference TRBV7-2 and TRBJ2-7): GAGVSQSPSNKVTEKGKDVELRCDPISGHTALYWYRQSLGQGLEFLIYFQGNSAPDKSGLPSDRFSAERTGGSVSTLTIQRTQQEDSAVYLCASSLAPGVTQYFGPGTRLTVT.

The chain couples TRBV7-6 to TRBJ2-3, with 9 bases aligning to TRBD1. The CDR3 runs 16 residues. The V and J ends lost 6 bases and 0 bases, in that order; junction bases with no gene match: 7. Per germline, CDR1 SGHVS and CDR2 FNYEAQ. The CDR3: CASRRGGQGSTDTQYF. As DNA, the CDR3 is TGTGCCAGCAGGAGGGGGGGACAGGGAAGCACAGATACGCAGTATTTT.

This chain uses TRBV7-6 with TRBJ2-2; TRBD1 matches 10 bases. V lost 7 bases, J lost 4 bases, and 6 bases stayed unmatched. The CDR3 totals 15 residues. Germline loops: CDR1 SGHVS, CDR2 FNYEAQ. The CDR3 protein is CASTPWTGGTGELFF. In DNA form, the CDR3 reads TGTGCCAGCACCCCATGGACAGGGGGCACCGGGGAGCTGTTTTTT. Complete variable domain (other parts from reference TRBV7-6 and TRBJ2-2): GAGVSQSPRYKVTKRGQDVALRCDPISGHVSLYWYRQALGQGPEFLTYFNYEAQQDKSGLPNDRFSAERPEGSISTLTIQRTEQRDSAMYRCASTPWTGGTGELFFGEGSRLTVL.

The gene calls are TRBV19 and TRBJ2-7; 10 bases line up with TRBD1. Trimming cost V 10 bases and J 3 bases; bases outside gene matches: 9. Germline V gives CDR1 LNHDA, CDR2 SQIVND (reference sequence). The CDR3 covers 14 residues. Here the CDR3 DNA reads TGTGCCACAAAGCCAGGACAGGGGGTCTACGAGCAGTACTTC. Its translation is CATKPGQGVYEQYF.

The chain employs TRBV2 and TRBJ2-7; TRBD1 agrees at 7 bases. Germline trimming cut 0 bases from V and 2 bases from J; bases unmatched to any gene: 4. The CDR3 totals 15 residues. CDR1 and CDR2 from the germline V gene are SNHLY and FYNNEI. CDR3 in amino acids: CASSEAQDRTYEQYF. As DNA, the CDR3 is TGTGCCAGCAGTGAAGCCCAGGACAGGACCTACGAGCAGTACTTC. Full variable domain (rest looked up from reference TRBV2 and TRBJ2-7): EPEVTQTPSHQVTQMGQEVILRCVPISNHLYFYWYRQILGQKVEFLVSFYNNEISEKSEIFDDQFSVERPDGSNFTLKIRSTKLEDSAMYFCASSEAQDRTYEQYFGPGTRLTVT.

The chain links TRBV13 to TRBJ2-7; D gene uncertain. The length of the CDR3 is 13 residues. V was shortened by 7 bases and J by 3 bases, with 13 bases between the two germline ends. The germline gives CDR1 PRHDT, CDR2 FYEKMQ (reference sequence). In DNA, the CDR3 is TGTGCCAGCACCAAGGGTCTGGGCTACGAGCAGTACTTC. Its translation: CASTKGLGYEQYF.

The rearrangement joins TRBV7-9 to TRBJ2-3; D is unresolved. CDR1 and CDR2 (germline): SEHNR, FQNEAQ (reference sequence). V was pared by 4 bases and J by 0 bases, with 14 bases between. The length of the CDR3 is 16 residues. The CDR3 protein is CASSYPPGESTDTQYF. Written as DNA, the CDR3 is TGTGCCAGCAGCTACCCGCCGGGCGAGAGCACAGATACGCAGTATTTT.

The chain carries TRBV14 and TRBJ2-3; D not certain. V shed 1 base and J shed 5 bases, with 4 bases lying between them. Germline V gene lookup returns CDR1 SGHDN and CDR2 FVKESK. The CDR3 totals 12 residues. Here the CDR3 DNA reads TGTGCCAGCAGCCAAGCGGTAGATACGCAGTATTTT. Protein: CASSQAVDTQYF.

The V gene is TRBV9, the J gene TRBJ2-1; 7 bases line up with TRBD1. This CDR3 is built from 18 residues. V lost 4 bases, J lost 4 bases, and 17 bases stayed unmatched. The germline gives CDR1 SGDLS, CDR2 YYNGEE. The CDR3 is CASSSDRASSRAYNEQFF. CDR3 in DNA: TGTGCCAGCAGCTCCGACAGGGCAAGCTCAAGGGCTTACAATGAGCAGTTCTTC.

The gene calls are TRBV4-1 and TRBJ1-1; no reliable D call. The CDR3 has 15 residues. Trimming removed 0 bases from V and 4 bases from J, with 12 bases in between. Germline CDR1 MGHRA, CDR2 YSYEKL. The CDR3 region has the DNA TGCGCCAGCAGCCAAGATTGGCGGGGAACCACTGAAGCTTTCTTT. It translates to CASSQDWRGTTEAFF.

Here the CDR3 reads CASSYGSGTDTQYF. In DNA form, the CDR3 reads TGTGCCAGCAGTTACGGATCCGGCACAGATACGCAGTATTTT. V usage is TRBV6-5 and J usage is TRBJ2-3; D unresolved. Trimming removed 2 bases at V and 1 base at J, with 7 bases between. The CDR3 spans 14 residues. Germline V gives CDR1 MNHEY, CDR2 SVGAGI.